The 12 T cell receptor beta chains listed next were all sequenced from one sample in a study of OX40 agonist ivuxolimab in advanced cancers. The data were produced by immunoSEQ multiplex PCR, yet TCRdb's version contains in-frame clones alone and is incomplete. The sample yields 30,000 to 40,000 clones, 88% seen once. The material was CD4+ or CD8+ T cells sorted from blood, obtained in a trial of the OX40 agonist ivuxolimab. The receptor set was obtained from an adult with an advanced solid tumor such as melanoma, head and neck, liver or kidney cancer.

The chain combines TRBV6-5 with TRBJ2-2, with D unresolved. The germline CDR1 and CDR2 sequences are MNHEY and SVGAGI. Trimming took 2 bases from V and 12 from J, leaving 7 bases between them. The CDR3 loop spans 11 amino acids. Here the CDR3 DNA reads TGTGCCAGCAGTTACGGGCGCCAGCTGTTTTTT. Amino acid sequence: CASSYGRQLFF.

Comment on this clone: The same CDR3 is also encoded by other DNA sequences in this sample. The chain is built from TRBV4-1 and TRBJ2-7; TRBD2 aligns across 7 bases. The CDR3 sequence is 15 residues long. V was pared by 0 bases and J by 3 bases, with 5 bases of the junction left unmatched. The germline CDR1 and CDR2 sequences are MGHRA and YSYEKL. CDR3 loop: CASSQELADFYEQYF. The CDR3 coding sequence is TGCGCCAGCAGCCAAGAGCTAGCGGACTTCTACGAGCAGTACTTC.

By sample fraction, this clone is medium-sized. The V call is TRBV5-4, the J call TRBJ2-5, with a weak D call TRBD1 (6 bases). Trimming took off 3 bases at V and 4 bases at J, with 16 bases between the two ends. The germline gives CDR1 SGHNT, CDR2 YYREEE (reference sequence). The CDR3 has 15 amino acids. The CDR3 protein is CASSYTTGPLETQYF. As DNA, the CDR3 is TGTGCCAGCAGCTACACCACAGGGCCCCTAGAGACCCAGTACTTC.

The chain has TRBV7-2 and TRBJ2-7, with 7 nucleotides matching TRBD2. There are 14 residues in the CDR3. Germline V gene data show CDR1 as SGHTA and CDR2 as FQGNSA. The V gene end was trimmed by 6 bases and the J gene end by 5 bases; junction bases not matched to a gene: 10. The CDR3 reads CASRVRDYFDEQYF. CDR3 sequence (DNA): TGTGCCAGCAGGGTCCGGGACTATTTTGACGAGCAGTACTTC.

The chain employs TRBV4-1 and TRBJ2-5; the match to TRBD2 covers 9 bases. Trimming took 3 bases from V and 5 from J; bases not matched to a gene: 7. The CDR3 is 15 residues long. The germline gives CDR1 MGHRA, CDR2 YSYEKL. For the CDR3, the DNA is TGCGCCAGCAGCCATATAGCGGGAGCCACGGAGACCCAGTACTTC. Its protein product is CASSHIAGATETQYF.

The chain recombines TRBV11-2 with TRBJ2-2; D call uncertain. The germline V and J ends were trimmed by 5 bases and 4 bases, with 11 bases remaining between them. CDR1 and CDR2 (germline): SGHAT, FQNNGV. This CDR3 contains 14 residues. CDR3 nucleotides: TGTGCCAGCAGCCCCAGAGATGTCACCGGGGAGCTGTTTTTT. This sequence encodes CASSPRDVTGELFF.

A note on this clone: The germline gene is not matched at one end of the junction; a read error may be the cause. This CDR3 is also generated by other DNA sequences in the sample. V and J are TRBV10-3 and TRBJ1-5; D might be TRBD1 (5 bases). This CDR3 spans 15 amino acids. The germline V gene has CDR1 ENHRY and CDR2 SYGVKD. Here the CDR3 reads CASSYSGGSNQPQHF. CDR3 nucleotides: TGTGCCAGCAGTTACTCGGGGGGGTCCAATCAGCCCCAGCATTTT.

DNA of the CDR3: TGTGCCAGCAGCTTTACAGAGAACACTGAAGCTTTCTTT. Encoded protein: CASSFTENTEAFF. The rearrangement joins TRBV7-2 to TRBJ1-1, with D unclear. The germline V and J ends were trimmed by 3 bases and 1 base, with 6 bases remaining between them. CDR1 is SGHTA, CDR2 FQGNSA, per germline. This CDR3 is 13 amino acids long.

The chain employs TRBV5-1 and TRBJ2-5, with D perhaps matching TRBD1 or TRBD2 (6 bases each). CDR1 and CDR2 (germline): SGHRS, YFSETQ. The ends were cut back, 0 bases at V and 0 bases at J, with 21 bases in the middle. The CDR3 is 19 residues long. The chain's CDR3 is CASSLALVGGREYQETQYF. CDR3 bases: TGCGCCAGCAGCTTGGCCCTCGTGGGGGGCAGGGAGTACCAAGAGACCCAGTACTTC.

The chain joins TRBV4-2 to TRBJ2-7; possibly TRBD1 for D (6 bases). There are 14 residues in the CDR3. Germline assignment: CDR1 LGHNA and CDR2 YNFKEQ. Trimming removed 0 bases from V and 3 bases from J, with 9 bases in between. The CDR3 sequence: CASSQEVRGYEQYF. The CDR3 DNA reads TGTGCCAGCAGCCAAGAGGTCAGGGGCTACGAGCAGTACTTC.

This chain joins TRBV29-1 and TRBJ2-1; D is possibly TRBD2 (6 bases). The CDR3 spans 13 residues. The germline gives CDR1 SQVTM, CDR2 ANQGSEA. V was pared by 4 bases and J by 5 bases, with 12 bases between. CDR3 DNA: TGCAGCGTTGGGATGGACTACCACAATGAGCAGTTCTTC. Translating it yields CSVGMDYHNEQFF.

The genes are TRBV11-3 and TRBJ1-1; 7 bases agree with TRBD1. This CDR3 contains 15 residues. The trim removed 1 base at V and 2 bases at J, leaving 4 bases unmatched. The germline CDR1 and CDR2 sequences are SGHNT and YENEEA. The chain's CDR3 is CASSLGAGGNTEAFF. CDR3 DNA: TGTGCCAGCAGCTTAGGGGCAGGGGGAAACACTGAAGCTTTCTTT.